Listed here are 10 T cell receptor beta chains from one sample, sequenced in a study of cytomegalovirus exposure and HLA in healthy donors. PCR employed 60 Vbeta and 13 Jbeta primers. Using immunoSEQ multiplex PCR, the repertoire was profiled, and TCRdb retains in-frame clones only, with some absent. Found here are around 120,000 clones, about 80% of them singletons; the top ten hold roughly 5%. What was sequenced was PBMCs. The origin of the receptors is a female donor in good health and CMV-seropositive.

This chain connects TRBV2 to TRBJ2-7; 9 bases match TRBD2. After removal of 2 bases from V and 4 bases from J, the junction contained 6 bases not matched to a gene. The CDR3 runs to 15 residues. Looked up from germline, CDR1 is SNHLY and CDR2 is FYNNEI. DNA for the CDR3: TGTGCCAGCAGTGAACGAAGGCTAGCGGGGTACGAGCAGTACTTC. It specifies CASSERRLAGYEQYF. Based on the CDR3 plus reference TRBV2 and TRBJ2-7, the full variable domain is EPEVTQTPSHQVTQMGQEVILRCVPISNHLYFYWYRQILGQKVEFLVSFYNNEISEKSEIFDDQFSVERPDGSNFTLKIRSTKLEDSAMYFCASSERRLAGYEQYFGPGTRLTVT.

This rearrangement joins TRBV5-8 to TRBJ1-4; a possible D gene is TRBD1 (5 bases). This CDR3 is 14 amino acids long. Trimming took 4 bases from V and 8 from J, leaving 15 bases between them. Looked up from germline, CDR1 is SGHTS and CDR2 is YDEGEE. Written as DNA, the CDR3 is TGTGCCAGCAGCCCGGACACGGATGAAGAAAAACTGTTTTTT. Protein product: CASSPDTDEEKLFF.

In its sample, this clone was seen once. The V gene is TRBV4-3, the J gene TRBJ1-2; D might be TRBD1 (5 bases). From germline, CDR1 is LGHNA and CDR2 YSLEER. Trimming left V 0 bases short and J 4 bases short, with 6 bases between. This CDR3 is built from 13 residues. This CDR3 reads CASSQETAYGYTF. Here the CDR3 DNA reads TGCGCCAGCAGCCAAGAGACAGCCTATGGCTACACCTTC.

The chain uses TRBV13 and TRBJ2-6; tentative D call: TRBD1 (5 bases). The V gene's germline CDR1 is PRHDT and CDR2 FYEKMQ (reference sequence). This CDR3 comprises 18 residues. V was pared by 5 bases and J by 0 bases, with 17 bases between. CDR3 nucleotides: TGTGCCAGCAGCGCCTCTAGGTTGGGGCCCTCTGGGGCCAACGTCCTGACTTTC. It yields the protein CASSASRLGPSGANVLTF.

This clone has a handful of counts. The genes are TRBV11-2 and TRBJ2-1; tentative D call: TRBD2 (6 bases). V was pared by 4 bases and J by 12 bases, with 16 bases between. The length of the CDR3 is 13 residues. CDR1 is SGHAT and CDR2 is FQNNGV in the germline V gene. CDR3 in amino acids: CASSSGSTVWQFF. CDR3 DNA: TGTGCCAGCAGCTCCGGGAGCACGGTATGGCAGTTCTTC. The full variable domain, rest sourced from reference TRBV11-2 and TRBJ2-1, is EAGVAQSPRYKIIEKRQSVAFWCNPISGHATLYWYQQILGQGPKLLIQFQNNGVVDDSQLPKDRFSAERLKGVDSTLKIQPAKLEDSAVYLCASSSGSTVWQFFGPGTRLTVL.

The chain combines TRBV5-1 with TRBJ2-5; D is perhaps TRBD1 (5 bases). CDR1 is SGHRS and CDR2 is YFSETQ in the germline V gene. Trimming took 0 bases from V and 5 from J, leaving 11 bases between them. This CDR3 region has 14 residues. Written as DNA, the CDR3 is TGCGCCAGCAGCTTGGTAGCAGGGTCGGAGACCCAGTACTTC. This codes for CASSLVAGSETQYF.

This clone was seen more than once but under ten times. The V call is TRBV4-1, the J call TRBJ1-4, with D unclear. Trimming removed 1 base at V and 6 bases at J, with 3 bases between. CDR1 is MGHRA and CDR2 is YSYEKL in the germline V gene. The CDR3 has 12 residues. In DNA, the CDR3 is TGCGCCAGCAGCCAAGCGTATGAAAAACTGTTTTTT. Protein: CASSQAYEKLFF.

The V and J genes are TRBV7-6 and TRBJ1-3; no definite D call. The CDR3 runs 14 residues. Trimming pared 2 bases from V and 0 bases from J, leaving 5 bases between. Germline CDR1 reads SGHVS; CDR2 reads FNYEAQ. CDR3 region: CASSLMSSGNTIYF. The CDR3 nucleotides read TGTGCCAGCAGCTTAATGAGCTCTGGAAACACCATATATTTT.

The CDR3 coding sequence is TGTGCCAGCAGCGGGCGGTCTAGCGGGGCCACAGATACGCAGTATTTT. Protein product: CASSGRSSGATDTQYF. The chain couples TRBV7-3 to TRBJ2-3; 9 bases are a match to TRBD2. The CDR3 extends over 16 amino acids. Germline V gene sequence: CDR1 SGHTA, CDR2 FQGTGA. Germline trimming cut 5 bases from V and 2 bases from J; bases unmatched to any gene: 8.

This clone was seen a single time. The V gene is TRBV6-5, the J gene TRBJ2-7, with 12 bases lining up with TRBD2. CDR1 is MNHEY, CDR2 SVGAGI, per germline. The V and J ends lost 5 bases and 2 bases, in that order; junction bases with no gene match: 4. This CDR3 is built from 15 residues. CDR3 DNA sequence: TGTGCCAGCAGTCAACTAGCGGGGGGCCCCTACGAGCAGTACTTC. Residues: CASSQLAGGPYEQYF.